One sample yielded the 26 T cell receptor beta chains listed below, sequenced in a study of read filtering for tumor transcriptome and immune sequencing. Molecular barcoded adaptors covering alpha/delta and beta/gamma chains were used on around 370 ng RNA. TCRdb re-derived calls from the reads in MiXCR, one entry per CDR3 protein. In the table there are more than 70,000 distinct CDR3 sequences, roughly 21% of which are singletons. The sample consisted of a population of CD138-negative cells sorted from bone marrow. Every receptor here comes from a donor at least 40 years old with multiple myeloma.

The CDR3 loop is CASSSPRTTNTGELFF. The CDR3 coding sequence is TGTGCCAGCAGCTCCCCCCGGACAACGAACACCGGGGAGCTGTTTTTT. The gene calls are TRBV7-9 and TRBJ2-2, with D possibly TRBD1 on 5 matching bases. Trimming left V 4 bases short and J 0 bases short, with 12 bases between. Germline loops: CDR1 SEHNR, CDR2 FQNEAQ (reference sequence). The CDR3 totals 16 residues.

Comment on this clonotype: With a much larger clone just one base away, this may be a read error. The rearrangement links TRBV5-1 to TRBJ2-5, with TRBD2 matching 7 bases. Germline V gene sequence: CDR1 SGHRS, CDR2 YFSETQ. The CDR3 covers 16 residues. CDR3 bases: TGCGCCAGCAGCTTGGTATTGGGGACTACCCAAGAGGCCCAGTACTTC. Protein: CASSLVLGTTQEAQYF. Complete variable domain (other parts from reference TRBV5-1 and TRBJ2-5): KAGVTQTPRYLIKTRGQQVTLSCSPISGHRSVSWYQQTPGQGLQFLFEYFSETQRNKGNFPGRFSGRQFSNSRSEMNVSTLELGDSALYLCASSLVLGTTQEAQYFGPGTRLLVL.

In this sample, this clonotype turned up many times. The V gene is TRBV5-6, the J gene TRBJ2-2, with 8 bases matching TRBD1. V lost 6 bases and J lost 0; bases outside the gene matches: 4. The germline CDR1 and CDR2 sequences are SGHDT and YYEEEE. CDR3 length: 15 amino acids. The DNA of the CDR3 is TGTGCCAGCAACCCGACAGGGGCGAACACCGGGGAGCTGTTTTTT. This encodes CASNPTGANTGELFF.

This chain connects TRBV21-1 to TRBJ2-2; the table's D call of TRBD1 was not tested on the DNA. TRBV21-1 is shown as a pseudogene. CDR3 size: 17 residues. CDR3 DNA: TGTGCCAGCAGCAAAGGGCAGGGACCGTCGAACACCGGGGAGCTGTTTTTT. Its protein is CASSKGQGPSNTGELFF.

This clonotype came up many times. V is TRBV29-1 and J is TRBJ2-2, with D unclear. CDR1 is SQVTM, CDR2 ANQGSEA, per germline. The V gene lost 4 bases and the J gene lost 7 bases, with 10 bases spanning the gap. The CDR3 runs 12 residues. CDR3: CSVVSPGGELFF. CDR3 in DNA: TGCAGCGTTGTATCCCCCGGCGGGGAGCTGTTTTTT.

At least ten counts were recorded for this clonotype. This chain joins TRBV11-3 and TRBJ1-1, with a possible D match to TRBD1 (5 bases). The CDR3 sequence is 14 residues long. Trimming removed 2 bases from V and 1 base from J, with 8 bases in between. Germline assignment: CDR1 SGHNT and CDR2 YENEEA. CDR3 nucleotides: TGTGCCAGCAGCTTACAGGGCGCGAACACTGAAGCTTTCTTT. Translated, it gives CASSLQGANTEAFF.

This clonotype was picked up many times. The genes are TRBV9 and TRBJ1-2; no firm D call. This CDR3 is 13 amino acids long. Trimming cost V 3 bases and J 3 bases, with 9 bases left between them. Germline V gene lookup returns CDR1 SGDLS and CDR2 YYNGEE. Written as DNA, the CDR3 is TGTGCCAGCAGCGCCGGAGCTGACTATGGCTACACCTTC. It encodes CASSAGADYGYTF.

This clonotype occurred many times. The V call is TRBV28, the J call TRBJ2-7; possible D gene TRBD1, 7 bases. The CDR3 is 14 residues long. CDR1 and CDR2 from the germline V gene are MDHEN and SYDVKM. Trimming left V 6 bases short and J 2 bases short, with 14 bases between. This CDR3 is CASSGGQSAYEQYF. The CDR3 DNA sequence: TGTGCCAGCAGCGGGGGACAGTCCGCCTACGAGCAGTACTTC. Full variable domain (remainder filled in from reference TRBV28 and TRBJ2-7): DVKVTQSSRYLVKRTGEKVFLECVQDMDHENMFWYRQDPGLGLRLIYFSYDVKMKEKGDIPEGYSVSREKKERFSLILESASTNQTSMYLCASSGGQSAYEQYFGPGTRLTVT.

To note about this clonotype: A much bigger clone sits one base away, suggesting this may be a read error. The CDR3 DNA sequence: TGCAGTGCTAGAGGACCGGGACAGCTAAACATTCCGTACTTC. This codes for CSARGPGQLNIPYF. This sequence joins TRBV20-1 and TRBJ2-4; 7 nucleotides line up with TRBD1. The germline CDR1 and CDR2 sequences are DFQATT and SNEGSKA (reference sequence). The CDR3 consists of 14 residues.

Regarding this clonotype: A much larger clone lies a single base off, so this may be a read error. The CDR3 carries no conserved terminal phenylalanine or tryptophan, so it likely arises from a read error. The chain links TRBV12-3 or TRBV12-4 to TRBJ2-3; 12 positions agree with TRBD2. The CDR3 runs 15 residues. V shed 2 bases and J 6 bases; nucleotides not matched to a gene: 3. CDR3 sequence: CASSLRTSGVDTQYL. In DNA, the CDR3 is TGTGCCAGCAGTTTACGGACTAGCGGGGTCGATACGCAGTATCTT.

This clonotype turned up a few times. CDR3 sequence (DNA): TGTGCCAGCAGTTCCAGCGGCCCAGATACGCAGTATTTT. Protein: CASSSSGPDTQYF. The J gene is TRBJ2-3, the V gene TRBV7-3; possibly TRBD2 for D (5 bases). CDR1 is SGHTA and CDR2 is FQGTGA in the germline V gene. The CDR3 covers 13 residues. V dropped 6 bases and J dropped 4 bases, with 11 bases sitting between them.

The chain carries TRBV7-9 and TRBJ2-1; D may be TRBD1 (5 bases). Trimming took off 1 base at V and 5 bases at J, with 6 bases between the two ends. The CDR3 length is 13 residues. Germline CDR1 reads SEHNR; CDR2 reads FQNEAQ (reference sequence). The CDR3 DNA reads as TGTGCCAGCAGCTTAGGACAGCACAATGAGCAGTTCTTC. Encoded protein: CASSLGQHNEQFF.

This clonotype was observed many times. The V gene is TRBV6-5, the J gene TRBJ1-1; D gene unclear. The CDR3 spans 13 residues. Trimming pared 3 bases from V and 5 bases from J, leaving 10 bases between. CDR1 MNHEY and CDR2 SVGAGI come from the germline V gene. CDR3 in amino acids: CASSYSRGTEAFF. For the CDR3, the DNA is TGTGCCAGCAGTTATTCACGAGGTACTGAAGCTTTCTTT.

Ten or more counts support this clonotype. The rearrangement links TRBV6-1 to TRBJ1-1, with 7 nucleotides matching TRBD1. V trimming: 5 bases; J trimming: 6 bases; junction bases outside the gene matches: 12. CDR1 and CDR2 from the germline V gene are MNHNS and SASEGT. This CDR3 is 15 amino acids long. The CDR3 DNA is TGTGCCAGCAGTCAATTCCCGGACAGGCGCCCTGAAGCTTTCTTT. Amino acids: CASSQFPDRRPEAFF.

Concerning this clonotype: Since the CDR3 does not end with the conserved phenylalanine or tryptophan, this likely comes from a read error. The chain uses TRBV2 and TRBJ2-7, with 9 bases that match TRBD1. Germline lookup yields CDR1 SNHLY and CDR2 FYNNEI. The CDR3 has 15 amino acids. Trimming removed 6 bases from V and 7 bases from J; junction bases left unmatched: 13. The CDR3 region is CASRQGAIGRREQYL. CDR3 sequence (DNA): TGTGCCAGCAGACAGGGGGCGATCGGTCGGAGGGAGCAGTACCTC.

At least ten counts were recorded for this clonotype. V is TRBV7-2 and J is TRBJ2-7; 7 nucleotides match TRBD1. The junction had 5 bases not matched to a gene; V was cut back by 5 bases and J by 1 base. The CDR3 loop spans 14 amino acids. Germline V lookup: CDR1 SGHTA, CDR2 FQGNSA. The CDR3 sequence: CASSLQGNSYEQYF. The CDR3 nucleotides are TGTGCCAGCAGCCTACAGGGGAATTCCTACGAGCAGTACTTC.

This clonotype has a count of ten or more. The V gene is TRBV7-2, the J gene TRBJ2-3, with 7 bases aligning to TRBD2. Germline CDR1 SGHTA, CDR2 FQGNSA. CDR3 size: 15 residues. Unmatched junction bases numbered 8, after V lost 5 bases and J lost 3 bases. The CDR3 spells CASSLFGGRTDTQYF. CDR3 in DNA: TGTGCCAGCAGCCTTTTCGGGGGGAGGACAGATACGCAGTATTTT.

Remarks on this clonotype: The final CDR3 position lacks the conserved phenylalanine or tryptophan, pointing to a likely read error. It is unclear where the CDR3 begins or ends on the DNA, so no DNA is shown, and the CDR3 is as TCRdb lists it. The genes are TRBV1 and TRBJ2-2; TRBD1 was called by the table and not checked on the DNA. TRBV1 counts as a pseudogene. The CDR3 has 15 amino acids, counting both end residues. The chain's CDR3 is CTNRESGTGSGELFL.

This clonotype was observed at least ten times. The chain is built from TRBV28 and TRBJ1-1; D is uncertain. V lost 7 bases to trimming and J lost 0 bases, with 3 bases between them. Germline V gene lookup returns CDR1 MDHEN and CDR2 SYDVKM. The CDR3 runs to 11 residues. CDR3 in DNA: TGTGCCAGCACCCTGAACACTGAAGCTTTCTTT. As protein: CASTLNTEAFF.

The sample holds a few counts of this clonotype. This chain joins TRBV20-1 and TRBJ2-5, with unresolved D. The germline V and J ends were trimmed by 7 bases and 5 bases, with 14 bases remaining between them. The germline gives CDR1 DFQATT, CDR2 SNEGSKA (reference sequence). The CDR3 consists of 12 residues. CDR3 sequence (DNA): TGCAGTGTTTCCCGGATTGGTGAGACCCAGTACTTC. This translates into CSVSRIGETQYF.

This clonotype was seen many times. This chain joins TRBV5-6 and TRBJ2-3; no clear D gene. Germline CDR1 reads SGHDT; CDR2 reads YYEEEE. CDR3 length equals 15 residues. Trimming cost V 0 bases and J 5 bases, with 13 bases left between them. The DNA for the CDR3 is TGTGCCAGCAGCTTGGGTACAGTCCTGAAAGATACGCAGTATTTT. Encoded protein: CASSLGTVLKDTQYF. Variable domain in full (rest from reference TRBV5-6 and TRBJ2-3): DAGVTQSPTHLIKTRGQQVTLRCSPKSGHDTVSWYQQALGQGPQFIFQYYEEEERQRGNFPDRFSGHQFPNYSSELNVNALLLGDSALYLCASSLGTVLKDTQYFGPGTRLTVL.

As for this clonotype: A read error may explain this, as a much larger clone is one base away. The V call is TRBV2, the J call TRBJ2-5, with D possibly being TRBD1 (6 bases). Per the germline V gene, CDR1 is SNHLY and CDR2 is FYNNEI. The CDR3 covers 16 residues. Between the trimmed V and J ends, which lost 6 bases and 0 bases, there was a span of 17 bases. CDR3 protein: CASRPLLPGDQETQYF. The CDR3 nucleotides are TGTGCCAGCAGACCCCTACTTCCAGGGGACCAAGAGACCCAGTACTTC.

This clonotype was observed once. This may stem from a read error, because a much larger clone lies one nucleotide away. The chain couples TRBV20-1 to TRBJ1-1; no definite D call. The germline CDR1 and CDR2 sequences are DFQATT and SNEGSKA (reference sequence). The CDR3 runs to 11 residues. The CDR3 coding sequence is TGCAGAGGTACACGGGGCACTGAAGCTTTCTTT. Its protein product is CRGTRGTEAFF.

Comment on this clonotype: The junction does not match germline at one end; this may be a read error. V is TRBV6-2 or TRBV6-3 and J is TRBJ2-1, with 12 nucleotides matching TRBD2. Germline V CDR1 and CDR2: MNHEY, SVGEGT. This CDR3 spans 17 amino acids. The CDR3 spells CASNYSRLAGESSEQFF. The CDR3 DNA reads TGTGCCAGCAATTACTCCAGACTAGCGGGGGAGTCGAGTGAGCAGTTCTTC.

Remarks on this clonotype: The junction and the germline gene differ at one end; a read error may be behind it. The J gene is TRBJ2-3, the V gene TRBV6-2 or TRBV6-3; D remains unclear. The CDR3 has 16 residues. CDR1 is MNHEY and CDR2 is SVGEGT in the germline V gene. This chain's CDR3 is CAGSYSGRAASGTQYF. DNA of the CDR3: TGTGCCGGCAGTTACTCGGGTCGAGCCGCTAGTGGGACGCAGTATTTT.

This clonotype was detected many times. At one boundary the junction diverges from the germline segment, which might be a read error. V usage is TRBV2 and J usage is TRBJ2-3; 11 nucleotides match TRBD2. The germline CDR1 and CDR2 sequences are SNHLY and FYNNEI. The CDR3 totals 13 residues. The CDR3 DNA reads TGTGCCAGCAGCGTTGGGACTAGCGGTTTCTGCGTCTTT. Amino acids: CASSVGTSGFCVF.